These 26 T cell receptor beta chains share one sample of origin, sequenced in a study of beta chain features in type 1 diabetes. Regarding the study as a whole: In all four CD4+ subsets, TCRB CDR3 length was significantly, moderately reduced in type 1 diabetes.

Expressed TCRB transcripts were sequenced because the entire RNA isolate underwent reverse transcription. The protocol was immunoSEQ multiplex PCR, while the TCRdb copy is restricted to in-frame clones and leaves out a portion. The profile shows more than 250,000 clones, 24% of them singletons. These receptors have no identified antigens. The specimen sequenced was naive CD4+ T cells from blood. These receptors were taken from a woman between 25 and 40 years old with type 1 diabetes.

The chain joins TRBV7-2 to TRBJ2-7; D uncertain. The CDR3 sequence is 15 residues long. V was shortened by 3 bases and J by 3 bases, with 15 bases between the two germline ends. Germline V gene sequence: CDR1 SGHTA, CDR2 FQGNSA. The CDR3 loop reads CASSFPPGTGYEQYF. CDR3 DNA sequence: TGTGCCAGCAGCTTCCCTCCTGGAACGGGCTACGAGCAGTACTTC.

This clone was detected a few times. The CDR3 end shows no conserved phenylalanine or tryptophan, and so a read error is likely. Because the CDR3's place on the DNA is in doubt, the DNA is left out and the CDR3 is given as listed by TCRdb. The chain links TRBV20-1 to TRBJ2-4; TRBD2, the D gene given by the table, was not confirmed from the DNA. Germline lookup yields CDR1 DFQATT and CDR2 SNEGSKA (reference sequence). The CDR3 region is 8 residues in length, termini included. The chain's CDR3 is CSAIPGYL.

The rearrangement joins TRBV25-1 to TRBJ1-2, with D unclear. This CDR3 comprises 13 residues. CDR1 MGHDK and CDR2 SYGVNS come from the germline V gene. Trimming took off 2 bases at V and 7 bases at J, with 11 bases between the two ends. CDR3 DNA sequence: TGTGCCAGCAGTGAACCGGGATCTGCTGGCTACACCTTC. Translating it yields CASSEPGSAGYTF.

The chain carries TRBV4-1 and TRBJ2-3, with TRBD1 as a possible D gene (7 bases). This CDR3 has 15 amino acids. Germline V lookup: CDR1 MGHRA, CDR2 YSYEKL. Deletions cut 6 bases from V and 9 bases from J, with 22 bases between. The CDR3 nucleotides read TGCGCCAGCAGGGGCGGGACAGCCAGCTTTGAGACGCAGTATTTT. Protein product: CASRGGTASFETQYF.

The chain has TRBV30 and TRBJ2-7, with TRBD2 as a possible D gene (6 bases). Germline assignment: CDR1 GTSNPN and CDR2 SVGIG (reference sequence). This CDR3 spans 13 amino acids. Trimming shortened V by 4 bases and J by 3 bases, and 13 bases separated the two germline ends. The CDR3 region has the DNA TGTGCCTGGACCCGGGACTTCATCTACGAGCAGTACTTC. It specifies CAWTRDFIYEQYF.

V is TRBV9 and J is TRBJ2-7; perhaps TRBD1 as D (7 bases). This CDR3 is built from 15 residues. The V gene's germline CDR1 is SGDLS and CDR2 YYNGEE. Between the trimmed V and J ends, which lost 0 bases and 9 bases, there was a span of 19 bases. The CDR3 DNA reads TGTGCCAGCAGCGTAGCCCCAGGGGGGTCAGTACCGCAGTACTTC. Protein: CASSVAPGGSVPQYF.

V is TRBV23-1 and J is TRBJ1-1; weak D call: TRBD1 (6 bases). TRBV23-1 carries the ORF label, with uncertain function. The length of the CDR3 is 16 residues. V was pared by 7 bases and J by 1 base, with 19 bases between. The CDR3 reads CASTRRTDTRNTEAFF. CDR3 coding DNA: TGCGCCAGCACCCGAAGGACAGATACGCGGAACACTGAAGCTTTCTTT.

This rearrangement joins TRBV15 to TRBJ1-2; D is unclear. Germline CDR1 reads LNHNV; CDR2 reads YYDKDF (reference sequence). The CDR3 is made up of 14 amino acids. V lost 0 bases and J 7 bases, leaving 12 bases between the germline ends. This CDR3 is CATSRDRSVGGYTF. The CDR3 coding sequence is TGTGCCACCAGCAGAGATCGATCGGTTGGTGGCTACACCTTC.

This clone was counted between two and nine times. The V and J genes are TRBV9 and TRBJ2-7; no firm D call. CDR3 length: 15 residues. CDR1 and CDR2 (germline): SGDLS, YYNGEE. V was clipped by 0 bases and J by 0 bases, with 10 bases between them. Here the CDR3 reads CASSVVHLYSYEQYF. The CDR3 nucleotides read TGTGCCAGCAGCGTAGTTCACCTCTACTCCTACGAGCAGTACTTC. The full variable domain, with the rest looked up from reference TRBV9 and TRBJ2-7, is DSGVTQTPKHLITATGQRVTLRCSPRSGDLSVYWYQQSLDQGLQFLIQYYNGEERAKGNILERFSAQQFPDLHSELNLSSLELGDSALYFCASSVVHLYSYEQYFGPGTRLTVT.

This clone was recorded a few times. The genes are TRBV11-3 and TRBJ2-1, with 15 nucleotides matching TRBD2. Germline V gene data show CDR1 as SGHNT and CDR2 as YENEEA. The trim removed 5 bases at V and 13 bases at J, leaving 9 bases unmatched. This CDR3 is built from 15 residues. The CDR3 nucleotides are TGTGCCAGCAGCCCCCTGGCGGGACTAGCGGGGGGACAGTTCTTC. Translation: CASSPLAGLAGGQFF.

This chain connects TRBV7-3 to TRBJ2-1; D is unclear. Trimming removed 3 bases at V and 7 bases at J, with 10 bases between. This CDR3 has 13 amino acids. The V gene's germline CDR1 is SGHTA and CDR2 FQGTGA. The CDR3 spells CASSFYTENEQFF. In nucleotides, the CDR3 is TGTGCCAGCAGCTTCTATACAGAGAATGAGCAGTTCTTC.

The rearrangement links TRBV25-1 to TRBJ2-2; TRBD1 matches at 7 bases. J lost 1 base, V lost 2 bases, and 4 bases had no gene match. CDR1 MGHDK and CDR2 SYGVNS come from the germline V gene. The CDR3 totals 16 residues. The CDR3 here is CASSETWTGNTGELFF. The CDR3, as DNA: TGTGCCAGCAGTGAAACATGGACAGGGAACACCGGGGAGCTGTTTTTT.

J is TRBJ2-1 and V is TRBV9; 14 bases are a match to TRBD2. Germline V gene data show CDR1 as SGDLS and CDR2 as YYNGEE. J lost 5 bases, V lost 0 bases, and 1 base had no gene match. The CDR3 runs 16 residues. Written as DNA, the CDR3 is TGTGCCAGCAGCGTAGTGGGACTAGCGGGAGACAATGAGCAGTTCTTC. Translation: CASSVVGLAGDNEQFF.

This clone was seen a handful of times. The genes are TRBV7-9 and TRBJ2-3; the D gene is possibly TRBD2 (5 bases). Germline loops: CDR1 SEHNR, CDR2 FQNEAQ (reference sequence). Trimming removed 5 bases at V and 2 bases at J, with 11 bases between. This CDR3 region has 14 residues. CDR3 in DNA: TGTGCCAGCAGCCGGACTCCTGCCACAGATACGCAGTATTTT. Translation gives CASSRTPATDTQYF. The full variable domain, completed using reference TRBV7-9 and TRBJ2-3, is DTGVSQNPRHKITKRGQNVTFRCDPISEHNRLYWYRQTLGQGPEFLTYFQNEAQLEKSRLLSDRFSAERPKGSFSTLEIQRTEQGDSAMYLCASSRTPATDTQYFGPGTRLTVL.

This clone was seen only a few times. This chain uses TRBV2 with TRBJ2-1, with D possibly being TRBD2 (6 bases). This CDR3 contains 14 residues. Trimming took 2 bases from V and 6 from J, leaving 11 bases between them. CDR1 and CDR2 from the germline V gene are SNHLY and FYNNEI. The CDR3 DNA sequence: TGTGCCAGCAGTGAAATTCGGACTACCAATGAGCAGTTCTTC. Translated, it gives CASSEIRTTNEQFF.

This clone was counted between two and nine times. The genes are TRBV28 and TRBJ2-5; TRBD1 aligns across 11 bases. J lost 5 bases, V lost 5 bases, and 7 bases had no gene match. The CDR3 extends over 15 amino acids. Looked up from germline, CDR1 is MDHEN and CDR2 is SYDVKM. CDR3 in amino acids: CASSTWTGGAETQYF. The CDR3 nucleotides read TGTGCCAGCAGTACGTGGACAGGGGGCGCGGAGACCCAGTACTTC.

V usage is TRBV11-3 and J usage is TRBJ2-3; 14 positions agree with TRBD2. Unmatched junction bases numbered 7, after V lost 0 bases and J lost 2 bases. Germline loops: CDR1 SGHNT, CDR2 YENEEA. There are 19 residues in the CDR3. The CDR3 DNA follows: TGTGCCAGCAGCTTAGATTCCCCGGGACTAGCGGGAGCCACAGATACGCAGTATTTT. Protein: CASSLDSPGLAGATDTQYF.

The chain has TRBV9 and TRBJ2-7; 12 bases are a match to TRBD2. The junction had 5 bases not matched to a gene; V was cut back by 9 bases and J by 1 base. Germline-derived CDR1 and CDR2 are SGDLS and YYNGEE. CDR3 size: 14 residues. CDR3 sequence reads: CAMPTSGGSYEQYF. The CDR3 DNA reads TGTGCCATGCCGACTAGCGGGGGTTCCTACGAGCAGTACTTC.

The genes are TRBV5-4 and TRBJ2-7, with 9 nucleotides matching TRBD2. This CDR3 is built from 15 residues. Per the germline V gene, CDR1 is SGHNT and CDR2 is YYREEE (reference sequence). Germline trimming cut 3 bases from V and 2 bases from J; bases unmatched to any gene: 6. Here the CDR3 reads CASSSPSGVTYEQYF. CDR3 DNA: TGTGCCAGCAGCTCCCCTAGCGGGGTAACCTACGAGCAGTACTTC.

This rearrangement joins TRBV18 to TRBJ2-5; unclear D gene. This CDR3 is built from 13 residues. Germline V gives CDR1 KGHSH, CDR2 LQKENI. Trimming stripped 2 bases from V and 5 bases from J, with 9 bases between. CDR3 loop: CASSPGERETQYF. DNA of the CDR3: TGTGCCAGCTCACCAGGCGAGAGGGAGACCCAGTACTTC.

This chain uses TRBV7-2 with TRBJ1-1; TRBD1 is a possible D gene (6 bases). V was pared by 5 bases and J by 2 bases, with 12 bases between. The CDR3 consists of 14 residues. Germline CDR1 and CDR2: SGHTA and FQGNSA. CDR3 coding DNA: TGTGCCAGCAGCCTATACAGGGATAACACTGAAGCTTTCTTT. It codes for CASSLYRDNTEAFF.

The chain couples TRBV7-9 to TRBJ1-1; D perhaps matches TRBD1 (5 bases). The germline gives CDR1 SEHNR, CDR2 FQNEAQ (reference sequence). V was cut by 4 bases and J by 3 bases, with 9 bases left in between. The CDR3 sequence is 13 residues long. CDR3 DNA sequence: TGTGCCAGCAGCTCTTTGACAGACACTGAAGCTTTCTTT. Residues: CASSSLTDTEAFF.

As regards this clone: The same CDR3 arises from other DNA sequences in this sample as well. The rearrangement uses TRBV5-1 and TRBJ2-7; the match to TRBD2 covers 13 bases. V dropped 3 bases and J dropped 2; count of bases not matched to a gene: 2. CDR1 and CDR2 (germline): SGHRS, YFSETQ. The CDR3 is 15 amino acids. The CDR3 DNA follows: TGCGCCAGCAGCTCACTAGCGGGAGGGACCTACGAGCAGTACTTC. This translates into CASSSLAGGTYEQYF.

The rearrangement uses TRBV6-5 and TRBJ2-7, with D maybe TRBD1 (6 bases). The CDR3 has 14 residues. V was clipped by 0 bases and J by 1 base, with 7 bases between them. The V gene's germline CDR1 is MNHEY and CDR2 SVGAGI. CDR3 amino acids: CASSYSDSSYEQYF. In nucleotides, the CDR3 is TGTGCCAGCAGTTACTCGGACAGTTCCTACGAGCAGTACTTC.

The V call is TRBV7-3, the J call TRBJ2-5, with 13 bases fitting TRBD2. This CDR3 contains 21 residues. V shed 4 bases, J shed 4 bases, and the junction held 21 bases outside the gene matches. CDR1 is SGHTA and CDR2 is FQGTGA in the germline V gene. The CDR3, as DNA: TGTGCCAGCAGCTCACGGGACAGGGCGAGGACTAGCGGGAGACAGGGAGAGACCCAGTACTTC. This codes for CASSSRDRARTSGRQGETQYF. The entire variable domain, with the rest obtained from reference TRBV7-3 and TRBJ2-5, is as follows: GAGVSQTPSNKVTEKGKYVELRCDPISGHTALYWYRQSLGQGPEFLIYFQGTGAADDSGLPNDRFFAVRPEGSVSTLKIQRTERGDSAVYLCASSSRDRARTSGRQGETQYFGPGTRLLVL.

The rearrangement links TRBV5-4 to TRBJ1-3, with a weak D call TRBD1 (6 bases). V lost 5 bases to trimming and J lost 0 bases, with 9 bases between them. The germline V gene has CDR1 SGHNT and CDR2 YYREEE (reference sequence). The CDR3 has 14 residues. CDR3 DNA sequence: TGTGCCAGCAGTCGGGACACCTCTGGAAACACCATATATTTT. This sequence encodes CASSRDTSGNTIYF.